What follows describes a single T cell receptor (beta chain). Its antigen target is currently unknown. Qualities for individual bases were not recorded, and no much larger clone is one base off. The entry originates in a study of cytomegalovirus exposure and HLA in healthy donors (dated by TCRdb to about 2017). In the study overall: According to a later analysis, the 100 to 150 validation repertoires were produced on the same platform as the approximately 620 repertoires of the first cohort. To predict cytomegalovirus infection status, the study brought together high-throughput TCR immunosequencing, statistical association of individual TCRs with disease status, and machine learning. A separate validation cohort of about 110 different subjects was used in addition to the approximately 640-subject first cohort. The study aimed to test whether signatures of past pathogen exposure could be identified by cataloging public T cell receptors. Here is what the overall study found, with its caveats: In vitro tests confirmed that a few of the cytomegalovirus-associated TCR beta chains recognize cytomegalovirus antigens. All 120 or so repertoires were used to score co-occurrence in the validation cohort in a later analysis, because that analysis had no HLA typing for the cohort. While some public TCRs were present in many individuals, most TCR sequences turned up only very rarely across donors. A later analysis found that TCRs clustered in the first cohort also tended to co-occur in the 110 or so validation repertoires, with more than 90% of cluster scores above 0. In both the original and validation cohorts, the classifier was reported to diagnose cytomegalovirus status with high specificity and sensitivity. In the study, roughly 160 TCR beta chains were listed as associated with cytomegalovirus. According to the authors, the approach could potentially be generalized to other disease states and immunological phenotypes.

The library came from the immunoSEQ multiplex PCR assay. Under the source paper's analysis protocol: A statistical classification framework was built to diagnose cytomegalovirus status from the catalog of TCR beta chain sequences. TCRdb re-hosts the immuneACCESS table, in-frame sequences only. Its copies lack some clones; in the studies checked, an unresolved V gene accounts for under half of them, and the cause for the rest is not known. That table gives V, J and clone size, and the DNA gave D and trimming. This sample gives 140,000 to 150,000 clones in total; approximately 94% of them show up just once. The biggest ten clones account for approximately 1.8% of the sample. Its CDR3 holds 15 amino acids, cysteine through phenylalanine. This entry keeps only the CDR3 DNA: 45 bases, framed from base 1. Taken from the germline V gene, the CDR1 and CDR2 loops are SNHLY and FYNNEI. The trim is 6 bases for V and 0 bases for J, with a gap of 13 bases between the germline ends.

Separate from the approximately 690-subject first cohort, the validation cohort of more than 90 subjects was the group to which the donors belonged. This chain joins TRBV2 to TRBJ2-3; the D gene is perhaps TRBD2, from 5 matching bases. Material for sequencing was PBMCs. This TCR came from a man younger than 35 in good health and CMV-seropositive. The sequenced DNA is TGTGCCAGCAGATTCACTAGAGGGAGCACAGATACGCAGTATTTT. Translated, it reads CASRFTRGSTDTQYF.